The entry that follows covers one T cell receptor beta chain sequence. Its antigen is undetermined. This sample was included in a study of breast tumors, draining lymph nodes, adjacent tissues. Study-wide findings and caveats: Findings are consistent with lymph node origin and intratumoral expansion of most tumor T cells. Tumors had less TCR diversity than lymph nodes, more than nontumor tissue. Luminal-like breast cancer showed significantly higher tumor–nontumor repertoire similarity than basal-like.

TCRdb independently ran MiXCR on the multiplex PCR reads; one entry per CDR3 protein. The sample lists approximately 280,000 distinct CDR3 sequences; 30% were seen once. Breast cancer patients provided tissue from their axillary draining lymph nodes. Germline CDR1 ENHRY, CDR2 SYGVKD. The CDR3 is 14 residues long. V gave up 6 bases and J gave up 12 bases, with 21 bases separating them. The specimen sequenced was axillary lymph node tissue. V is TRBV10-3 and J is TRBJ2-4; D is uncertain. The TCR was taken from a female donor with breast cancer. Some clones in this sample may be carry-over from other donors' samples. CDR3 in amino acids: CAIRSVGPNSNQYF. The CDR3 DNA reads as TGTGCCATCAGATCGGTAGGACCAAATAGCAATCAGTACTTC.